A single sample gave rise to the 14 T cell receptor beta chains below, sequenced in a study of T cells in Graves' hyperthyroidism and ophthalmopathy. Amplification of TCR beta CDR3 regions was performed using RNA transcripts as template. The TCR CDR3 was amplified in a first-round RT-PCR using the HTBI primer set. TCRdb ran MiXCR on the multiplex PCR reads and lists one entry per CDR3 protein. The top ten clones hold 34% of a sample with 350,000 to 450,000 distinct CDR3 sequences, 17% of them seen once. The sample taken for sequencing was blood. Source of these receptors: a woman aged 30 to 39 with Graves' hyperthyroidism that later progressed to Graves' ophthalmopathy.

This chain joins TRBV7-9 and TRBJ2-1; TRBD2 matches 8 bases. Germline CDR1 and CDR2: SEHNR and FQNEAQ (reference sequence). This CDR3 is 16 amino acids long. V was pared by 5 bases and J by 7 bases, with 13 bases of the junction left unmatched. CDR3: CASSQAAGAKLNEQFF. The CDR3 bases are TGTGCCAGCAGCCAAGCAGCGGGAGCCAAATTAAATGAGCAGTTCTTC.

The DNA for the CDR3 is TGTGCCAGCAGCCCCAAGCTCGAAGTAGCGGGAGTGATAGATGAGCAGTTCTTC. It is translated as CASSPKLEVAGVIDEQFF. This chain connects TRBV11-2 to TRBJ2-1; 9 bases line up with TRBD2. The CDR3 contains 18 residues. The V gene's germline CDR1 is SGHAT and CDR2 FQNNGV. The junction had 19 bases not matched to a gene; V was cut back by 5 bases and J by 8 bases.

The CDR3 sequence is CASSDGLAGLGEQYF. The CDR3 DNA is TGTGCCAGCAGCGATGGACTAGCGGGCCTTGGGGAGCAGTACTTC. The V call is TRBV7-2, the J call TRBJ2-7; 11 bases are shared with TRBD2. The CDR3 length is 15 residues. V dropped 5 bases and J dropped 7; count of bases not matched to a gene: 10. Germline values: CDR1 SGHTA, CDR2 FQGNSA.

This clonotype was seen a few times. The rearrangement links TRBV20-1 to TRBJ1-1, with D maybe TRBD1 (5 bases). The V and J ends lost 6 bases and 0 bases respectively, with 14 bases between them. CDR3 length: 14 residues. CDR1 and CDR2 from the germline V gene are DFQATT and SNEGSKA (reference sequence). The CDR3 sequence: CSALRGLLNTEAFF. The CDR3 DNA sequence: TGCAGTGCCTTGAGGGGCTTGTTGAACACTGAAGCTTTCTTT.

This clonotype has more than one count but fewer than ten. V and J are TRBV9 and TRBJ1-1; D gene ambiguous. The CDR3 length is 13 residues. V was clipped by 7 bases and J by 5 bases, with 15 bases between them. Germline V lookup: CDR1 SGDLS, CDR2 YYNGEE. The CDR3 loop reads CASGDALGTEAFF. CDR3 sequence (DNA): TGTGCCAGCGGAGACGCCCTCGGGACTGAAGCTTTCTTT. The variable domain in full, with the rest retrieved from reference TRBV9 and TRBJ1-1, is DSGVTQTPKHLITATGQRVTLRCSPRSGDLSVYWYQQSLDQGLQFLIQYYNGEERAKGNILERFSAQQFPDLHSELNLSSLELGDSALYFCASGDALGTEAFFGQGTRLTVV.

This clonotype was observed many times. The chain is built from TRBV27 and TRBJ1-2; 7 bases are a match to TRBD1. V lost 6 bases, J lost 7 bases, and 11 bases stayed unmatched. The CDR3 is 14 residues long. Germline V CDR1 and CDR2: MNHEY, SMNVEV (reference sequence). The CDR3 loop is CASRLTQGVGGYTF. As DNA, the CDR3 is TGTGCCAGCAGATTAACTCAGGGGGTAGGTGGCTACACCTTC.

This clonotype was recorded at least ten times. This chain joins TRBV27 and TRBJ1-5; the D gene is possibly TRBD1 (5 bases). Germline V gene data show CDR1 as MNHEY and CDR2 as SMNVEV (reference sequence). Deletions cut 3 bases from V and 6 bases from J, with 9 bases between. The CDR3 spans 13 residues. CDR3 loop: CASSLGGAQPQHF. The CDR3, as DNA: TGTGCCAGCAGTTTGGGGGGAGCTCAGCCCCAGCATTTT.

This clonotype was counted only a few times. A much bigger clone sits one base away, suggesting this may be a read error. This sequence joins TRBV2 and TRBJ2-5; TRBD2 matches at 7 bases. This CDR3 has 18 residues. Germline V gene sequence: CDR1 SNHLY, CDR2 FYNNEI. Trimming took 6 bases from V and 0 from J; bases not matched to a gene: 16. As DNA, the CDR3 is TGTGCCAGCAGCCCGGGGACTAACGGGGGACTGTACCAAGAGACCCAGTACTTC. Amino acids: CASSPGTNGGLYQETQYF. Complete variable domain (other parts from reference TRBV2 and TRBJ2-5): EPEVTQTPSHQVTQMGQEVILRCVPISNHLYFYWYRQILGQKVEFLVSFYNNEISEKSEIFDDQFSVERPDGSNFTLKIRSTKLEDSAMYFCASSPGTNGGLYQETQYFGPGTRLLVL.

The chain uses TRBV6-5 and TRBJ1-4, with a possible D match to TRBD1 (5 bases). CDR1 is MNHEY and CDR2 is SVGAGI in the germline V gene. CDR3 size: 15 residues. With 0 bases removed from V and 5 bases from J, the gap between germline ends came to 10 bases. CDR3 in DNA: TGTGCCAGCAGTTACTCTGGGGGGTCCAATGAAAAACTGTTTTTT. Protein product: CASSYSGGSNEKLFF.

This clonotype was observed many times. V gene TRBV29-1 combines with J gene TRBJ2-7, with D unclear. This CDR3 contains 12 residues. The germline V gene has CDR1 SQVTM and CDR2 ANQGSEA. The V end was cut by 1 base, the J end by 4 bases, with 8 bases between. This CDR3 reads CSVEVIPYEQYF. CDR3 DNA sequence: TGCAGCGTTGAAGTCATTCCGTACGAGCAGTACTTC.

This clonotype was counted between two and nine times. The chain links TRBV15 to TRBJ1-5; D unclear. The V and J ends lost 4 bases and 5 bases respectively, with 15 bases between them. CDR3 length: 15 amino acids. The V gene's germline CDR1 is LNHNV and CDR2 YYDKDF (reference sequence). As DNA, the CDR3 is TGTGCCACCAGCAAGGGCGGCGGTATGGATCAGCCCCAGCATTTT. Residues: CATSKGGGMDQPQHF.

This clonotype was counted at least ten times. The chain's CDR3 is CSATFYTRPTGELFF. CDR3 bases: TGCAGTGCTACCTTCTATACCCGGCCCACCGGGGAGCTGTTTTTT. The chain combines TRBV20-1 with TRBJ2-2; D is undetermined. The V and J ends lost 4 bases and 4 bases respectively, with 16 bases between them. Germline values: CDR1 DFQATT, CDR2 SNEGSKA (reference sequence). The CDR3 covers 15 residues.

This clonotype was counted ten times or more. The chain combines TRBV14 with TRBJ2-1; 12 nucleotides match TRBD2. Trimming removed 1 base from V and 8 bases from J; junction bases left unmatched: 3. CDR3 length: 15 amino acids. CDR1 and CDR2 from the germline V gene are SGHDN and FVKESK. In DNA form, the CDR3 reads TGTGCCAGCAGCCAAGTACTAGCGGGAGGTGATGAGCAGTTCTTC. Translation gives CASSQVLAGGDEQFF.

In this sample, this clonotype turned up many times. The CDR3 nucleotides read TGTGCCAGCAGCCATGGGTACTCTGAAGCTTTCTTT. Its translation is CASSHGYSEAFF. This rearrangement joins TRBV3-1 to TRBJ1-1; the D is unclear. Germline V gene lookup returns CDR1 LGHDT and CDR2 YNNKEL (reference sequence). V was shortened by 3 bases and J by 6 bases, with 8 bases between the two germline ends. This CDR3 is 12 amino acids long.